Given below is one T cell receptor beta chain in context. Its cognate antigen is unknown. TCRB transcripts that were expressed got sequenced, as all of the isolated RNA had been reverse transcribed. Only in-frame clones appear in the TCRdb table, and some are missing; sequencing was by immunoSEQ multiplex PCR. The repertoire has fewer than 500,000 clones, over 11% of them found once; the top ten carry about 0.04%. The V gene's germline CDR1 is MNHNY and CDR2 SVGAGI (reference sequence). The CDR3 is 13 amino acids. V gave up 5 bases and J gave up 4 bases, with 11 bases separating them. The sample is drawn from a study of beta chain features in type 1 diabetes. General study results and limits: Type 1 diabetes patients had fewer VDJ junction insertions and more deletions.

On average, the one heparinised blood draw given by each donor was approximately 100 mL. Stem cell-like memory, regulatory, central memory and naive CD4+ cells were sorted via CD45RO/CCR7/CD25/CD127/CD95/CD27. Material: naive CD4+ T cells from blood. The TCR originated in a man under 40 in good health. The chain is built from TRBV6-6 and TRBJ1-2, with unresolved D. CDR3 coding DNA: TGTGCCAGCAGTGCCCGGACGGGCTATGGCTACACCTTC. Its translation is CASSARTGYGYTF.